Listed here are 28 T cell receptor beta chains from one sample, sequenced in a study of beta chain features in type 1 diabetes. Expressed TCRB transcripts were sequenced after all isolated RNA was converted to cDNA. Assay used: immunoSEQ multiplex PCR; TCRdb lists only in-frame clones, some missing. The data show around 320,000 clones, about 15% seen once. Sequenced material: central memory CD4+ T cells from blood. Receptors originate from a man aged 25-45 years in good health.

The chain couples TRBV9 to TRBJ2-1; TRBD2 aligns across 14 bases. This CDR3 region has 15 residues. V lost 0 bases to trimming and J lost 9 bases; unmatched junction nucleotides: 2. Germline CDR1 and CDR2: SGDLS and YYNGEE. CDR3 bases: TGTGCCAGCAGCGTAGTAGGGACTAGCGGGGGTGAGCAGTTCTTC. As protein: CASSVVGTSGGEQFF.

The sample holds a few counts of this clone. Given a far larger clone just one base away, this is likely a sequencing read error. V usage is TRBV25-1 and J usage is TRBJ2-5; D is possibly TRBD1 (6 bases). The length of the CDR3 is 13 residues. Germline assignment: CDR1 MGHDK and CDR2 SYGVNS. The CDR3 sequence is CSSSQYRVETQYF. The DNA for the CDR3 is TGTTCCAGCAGTCAGTACAGGGTAGAGACCCAGTACTTC.

DNA of the CDR3: TGTGCCAGCAGCTTAACGCGGTACGTC. Translated, it gives CASSLTRYV. The chain joins TRBV7-6 to TRBJ2-7; unclear D gene. The CDR3 length is 9 residues. The germline V gene has CDR1 SGHVS and CDR2 FNYEAQ. Trimming cost V 2 bases and J 12 bases, with 5 bases left between them.

This clone was counted a few times. A read error may produce the germline difference seen at one junction end. V gene TRBV2 combines with J gene TRBJ1-3, with D hard to call. Germline CDR1 and CDR2: SNHLY and FYNNEI. This CDR3 region has 13 residues. The CDR3 DNA follows: TGTGCCAGCAGGGAAGGAGAGTCCAACACCATATATTTT. It encodes CASREGESNTIYF.

This chain's CDR3 is CASRKDRMNTGELFF. The CDR3, as DNA: TGTGCCAGTCGAAAGGACAGGATGAACACCGGGGAGCTGTTTTTT. V usage is TRBV19 and J usage is TRBJ2-2; TRBD1 matches at 7 bases. Trimming cost V 8 bases and J 1 base; bases outside gene matches: 7. The CDR3 runs to 15 residues. CDR1 LNHDA and CDR2 SQIVND come from the germline V gene (reference sequence).

A few counts support this clone. The V call is TRBV15, the J call TRBJ2-3, with TRBD1 matching 7 bases. Trimming at V came to 7 bases and at J to 1 base, leaving 8 bases not matched to a gene. The germline V gene has CDR1 LNHNV and CDR2 YYDKDF (reference sequence). The CDR3 runs to 15 residues. CDR3 coding DNA: TGTGCCACCAAGGAGACAGGGAAGGGCACAGATACGCAGTATTTT. This encodes CATKETGKGTDTQYF.

There are a few counts of this clone. The V and J genes are TRBV12-5 and TRBJ1-3, with TRBD1 matching over 12 bases. The CDR3 is 17 residues long. V lost 5 bases to trimming and J lost 2 bases; unmatched junction nucleotides: 7. Germline CDR1 LGHNT, CDR2 FRNRAP. CDR3 sequence reads: CASGGPGQGAAGNTIYF. CDR3 sequence (DNA): TGTGCTAGTGGTGGCCCGGGACAGGGGGCAGCTGGAAACACCATATATTTT.

The table lists this clone with a few counts. The chain combines TRBV9 with TRBJ2-3; D not resolved. V dropped 2 bases and J dropped 0 bases, with 13 bases sitting between them. Germline loops: CDR1 SGDLS, CDR2 YYNGEE. The CDR3 sequence is 16 residues long. CDR3 bases: TGTGCCAGCAGCGTCGGTGTATACACTAGCACAGATACGCAGTATTTT. It codes for CASSVGVYTSTDTQYF. The full variable domain, its missing parts supplied by reference TRBV9 and TRBJ2-3, is DSGVTQTPKHLITATGQRVTLRCSPRSGDLSVYWYQQSLDQGLQFLIQYYNGEERAKGNILERFSAQQFPDLHSELNLSSLELGDSALYFCASSVGVYTSTDTQYFGPGTRLTVL.

V usage is TRBV5-4 and J usage is TRBJ1-5; D gene ambiguous. CDR3 length equals 13 residues. Germline values: CDR1 SGHNT, CDR2 YYREEE (reference sequence). V was trimmed by 10 bases and J by 0 bases, leaving 11 bases between them. CDR3 sequence (DNA): TGTGCCTGGGGAGCGTATAGCAATCAGCCCCAGCATTTT. Translated: CAWGAYSNQPQHF.

This chain links TRBV30 with TRBJ2-3; a possible D gene is TRBD1 (6 bases). The CDR3 consists of 15 residues. The germline V and J ends were trimmed by 0 bases and 6 bases, with 16 bases remaining between them. The germline V gene has CDR1 GTSNPN and CDR2 SVGIG (reference sequence). Written as DNA, the CDR3 is TGTGCCTGGAGTGTAAAGGTGGGGGCATCCGATACGCAGTATTTT. Amino acid sequence: CAWSVKVGASDTQYF.

This clone was detected only a few times. The V call is TRBV21-1, the J call TRBJ2-1; the table's D call of TRBD2 was not tested on the DNA. TRBV21-1 is given as a pseudogene. The CDR3 spans 15 residues. CDR3 sequence (DNA): TGTGCCAGCAGCAAAGTGGGGTGGAGGTACAATGAGCAGTTCTTC. Translated, it gives CASSKVGWRYNEQFF.

The V call is TRBV9, the J call TRBJ2-7; perhaps TRBD1 as D (6 bases). Trimming took 4 bases from V and 5 from J, leaving 10 bases between them. The CDR3 is 12 residues long. Germline V gene data show CDR1 as SGDLS and CDR2 as YYNGEE. In nucleotides, the CDR3 is TGTGCCAGCAGCTTCACAGGGAACGAGCAGTACTTC. Encoded protein: CASSFTGNEQYF.

The chain has TRBV7-7 and TRBJ2-2; the match to TRBD2 covers 7 bases. J gave up 3 bases and V 4 bases, and 8 bases lay outside the gene matches. CDR1 and CDR2 from the germline V gene are SSHAT and FNYEAQ (reference sequence). The CDR3 has 16 amino acids. CDR3 amino acids: CASSSYLAAYTGELFF. For the CDR3, the DNA is TGTGCCAGCAGCTCCTATCTAGCGGCTTACACCGGGGAGCTGTTTTTT.

V is TRBV6-6 and J is TRBJ2-1; TRBD1 agrees at 7 bases. Trimming removed 10 bases from V and 3 bases from J; junction bases left unmatched: 6. CDR1 MNHNY and CDR2 SVGAGI come from the germline V gene (reference sequence). The CDR3 contains 13 residues. The CDR3 sequence: CATSGQYYNEQFF. CDR3 DNA: TGTGCCACCTCGGGACAGTACTACAATGAGCAGTTCTTC.

In this sample, this clone turned up a few times. The J gene is TRBJ1-1, the V gene TRBV28; D is perhaps TRBD1 (6 bases). Germline lookup yields CDR1 MDHEN and CDR2 SYDVKM. V was trimmed by 9 bases and J by 6 bases, leaving 17 bases between them. CDR3 size: 13 residues. The DNA for the CDR3 is TGTGCCAGTTCACAACAGGGTCGGGCTGAAGCTTTCTTT. Protein product: CASSQQGRAEAFF.

This chain joins TRBV7-6 and TRBJ2-3, with D perhaps TRBD1 (5 bases). From germline, CDR1 is SGHVS and CDR2 FNYEAQ. CDR3 length: 16 residues. Trimming left V 6 bases short and J 8 bases short, with 24 bases between. The CDR3 bases are TGTGCCAGCAGTTCTTCTACCACGCCCAGGGAAGCTACGCAGTATTTT. Translation: CASSSSTTPREATQYF.

This clone was counted only a few times. V gene TRBV29-1 combines with J gene TRBJ1-2; unclear D gene. CDR1 and CDR2 from the germline V gene are SQVTM and ANQGSEA. V was pared by 7 bases and J by 2 bases, with 11 bases between. The CDR3 covers 12 residues. CDR3 protein: CSGRTPNYGYTF. The CDR3 DNA sequence: TGCAGCGGAAGAACTCCCAACTATGGCTACACCTTC.

The CDR3 spells CASSRTGSGELFF. DNA for the CDR3: TGCGCCAGCAGCCGGACAGGGTCCGGGGAGCTGTTTTTT. The chain uses TRBV4-3 and TRBJ2-2, with 8 positions matching TRBD1. J gave up 6 bases and V 4 bases, and 1 base lay outside the gene matches. Germline CDR1 and CDR2: LGHNA and YSLEER. The CDR3 runs to 13 residues.

This clone turned up a few times. The gene calls are TRBV2 and TRBJ2-1, with D unresolved. In germline, CDR1 is SNHLY, CDR2 FYNNEI. The V end lost 6 bases, the J end lost 5 bases, and 11 bases lay between the germline ends. The CDR3 has 13 residues. As DNA, the CDR3 is TGTGCCAGCAGCGAAACGTCCGACAATGAGCAGTTCTTC. Translation gives CASSETSDNEQFF.

This clone turned up a few times. The chain carries TRBV11-3 and TRBJ1-1; D is undetermined. The V end lost 5 bases, the J end lost 3 bases, and 10 bases lay between the germline ends. This CDR3 is 13 amino acids long. Germline V gene lookup returns CDR1 SGHNT and CDR2 YENEEA. The CDR3 DNA reads as TGTGCCAGCAGCCGTGGGGAGCACACTGAAGCTTTCTTT. Protein product: CASSRGEHTEAFF.

The sample holds many counts of this clone. The chain links TRBV10-3 to TRBJ2-3; 15 bases align to TRBD2. Losses at the gene ends were 8 bases for V and 2 bases for J; bases not matched to a gene: 11. This CDR3 contains 18 residues. Germline CDR1 and CDR2: ENHRY and SYGVKD. CDR3 nucleotides: TGTGCCATCGGGACTAGCGGGAGGACGGAGCGGCCCACAGATACGCAGTATTTT. Translated: CAIGTSGRTERPTDTQYF.

This clone was counted between two and nine times. The J gene is TRBJ2-1, the V gene TRBV7-8, with a possible D match to TRBD2 (6 bases). Trimming left V 6 bases short and J 4 bases short, with 16 bases between. Looked up from germline, CDR1 is SGHVS and CDR2 is FQNEAQ. The CDR3 totals 15 residues. The CDR3 coding sequence is TGTGCCAGCAGTTTCCGGGGTAGCGGATACAATGAGCAGTTCTTC. Its protein is CASSFRGSGYNEQFF.

This clone turned up a few times. The chain recombines TRBV15 with TRBJ2-5; D not certain. The germline CDR1 and CDR2 sequences are LNHNV and YYDKDF (reference sequence). The length of the CDR3 is 16 residues. V lost 1 base and J 3 bases, leaving 15 bases between the germline ends. This CDR3 reads CATSRGNVGKEETQYF. The CDR3 nucleotides are TGTGCCACCAGCAGAGGGAATGTTGGGAAGGAAGAGACCCAGTACTTC. The variable domain in full, completed from reference TRBV15 and TRBJ2-5, reads DAMVIQNPRYQVTQFGKPVTLSCSQTLNHNVMYWYQQKSSQAPKLLFHYYDKDFNNEADTPDNFQSRRPNTSFCFLDIRSPGLGDTAMYLCATSRGNVGKEETQYFGPGTRLLVL.

This clone was seen ten or more times. V and J are TRBV29-1 and TRBJ2-1, with 10 bases lining up with TRBD2. The V segment lost 1 base and the J segment 7 bases; nucleotides outside the gene matches: 7. The CDR3 is made up of 15 amino acids. Germline CDR1 and CDR2: SQVTM and ANQGSEA. In DNA, the CDR3 is TGCAGCGTTGAAGGTGGACTAGCGGAGGGGAATGAGCAGTTCTTC. Translating it yields CSVEGGLAEGNEQFF.

The rearrangement uses TRBV7-2 and TRBJ2-7; maybe TRBD1 (5 bases). The CDR3 has 13 residues. Between the trimmed V and J ends, which lost 5 bases and 2 bases, there was a span of 10 bases. In germline, CDR1 is SGHTA, CDR2 FQGNSA. The CDR3 region has the DNA TGTGCCAGCAGCCCTCGGACAACCTACGAGCAGTACTTC. It translates to CASSPRTTYEQYF.

This clone was detected only a few times. The chain has TRBV30 and TRBJ1-2; 11 nucleotides match TRBD1. With V trimmed by 4 bases and J by 2 bases, 3 bases remained unmatched. Germline assignment: CDR1 GTSNPN and CDR2 SVGIG (reference sequence). This CDR3 contains 14 residues. The CDR3 DNA follows: TGTGCCTGGATCCGGGACAGGGGGAACTATGGCTACACCTTC. Amino acids: CAWIRDRGNYGYTF.

This clone appeared a few times. CDR3 coding DNA: TGTGCCAGCAGTCCGCTAGCGGGACGTTCGCTCTACGAGCAGTACGTC. Translated: CASSPLAGRSLYEQYV. The chain couples TRBV25-1 to TRBJ2-7; 9 bases line up with TRBD2. The CDR3 totals 16 residues. Trimming removed 5 bases from V and 3 bases from J; junction bases left unmatched: 11. CDR1 MGHDK and CDR2 SYGVNS come from the germline V gene.

The gene calls are TRBV27 and TRBJ1-2; 10 positions agree with TRBD1. The germline gives CDR1 MNHEY, CDR2 SMNVEV (reference sequence). The CDR3 spans 15 residues. Trimming removed 0 bases from V and 8 bases from J; junction bases left unmatched: 6. For the CDR3, the DNA is TGTGCCAGCAGTTTATCGTACGGGGACAGGGGAGGCTACACCTTC. Encoded protein: CASSLSYGDRGGYTF.